This T cell receptor beta chain was captured by sequencing in a study of blood T cell repertoires in COVID-19. Study as a whole: The United States, Italy and Spain were the sources of the acute and convalescent COVID-19 samples.

Using immunoSEQ multiplex PCR, the repertoire was profiled, and TCRdb retains in-frame clones only, with some absent. The table shows more than 25,000 clones, with about 90% occurring only once. Trimming took 2 bases from V and 2 from J, leaving 11 bases between them. Per the germline V gene, CDR1 is SGHRS and CDR2 is YFSETQ. The CDR3 spans 15 residues. This chain joins TRBV5-1 and TRBJ2-1; TRBD2 might be the D (5 bases). The clonotype was recovered from a woman aged 35 to 49 with active or convalescent COVID-19. The sequenced sample consisted of peripheral blood. The CDR3 bases are TGCGCCAGCAGCTTAGAGGGTGTGGCCTACAATGAGCAGTTCTTC. Its protein product is CASSLEGVAYNEQFF. Filled out from reference TRBV5-1 and TRBJ2-1, the complete variable domain reads KAGVTQTPRYLIKTRGQQVTLSCSPISGHRSVSWYQQTPGQGLQFLFEYFSETQRNKGNFPGRFSGRQFSNSRSEMNVSTLELGDSALYLCASSLEGVAYNEQFFGPGTRLTVL.